A selection of T cell receptor beta chains follows, all from one sample in a study of blood T cells in healthy people across ages. TCRdb redid the calling of the 5' RACE reads with MiXCR, one entry per CDR3 protein. Among about 900,000 distinct CDR3 sequences listed, under 80% were seen once. What was sequenced was blood. The receptor set was obtained from a man in his thirties or forties in good health. Both conserved end residues are part of each CDR3. Fields, in order: D gene, clone size, J gene, V gene, CDR3 protein, CDR3 DNA. D genes are given only for firm matches. Some rows have no size entry. The others give once, few or many, or a class for an expanded clone.

>NA|few|TRBJ2-7|TRBV21-1
CASSSAPGPLRGQYF
TGTGCCAGCAGCTCCGCTCCGGGACCTCTGAGAGGGCAGTACTTC
>NA|NA|TRBJ2-7|TRBV20-1
CSASPNYEQYF
TGCAGTGCTAGCCCCAACTACGAGCAGTACTTC
>TRBD2|NA|TRBJ2-3|TRBV7-2
CASNTGGGDTDTQYF
TGTGCCAGCAATACCGGCGGGGGGGACACAGATACGCAGTATTTT
>NA|NA|TRBJ2-7|TRBV5-1
CASSVAGVSEQYF
TGCGCCAGCAGCGTGGCTGGGGTGAGCGAGCAGTACTTC
>TRBD1|NA|TRBJ1-6|TRBV12-3/TRBV12-4
CASLGQGGSPLHF
TGTGCCAGCCTGGGACAGGGAGGTTCACCCCTCCACTTT
>TRBD1|NA|TRBJ2-1|TRBV6-5
CASSSDRGYDEQFF
TGTGCCAGCAGTTCGGACAGGGGGTATGATGAGCAGTTCTTC
>NA|NA|TRBJ2-7|TRBV7-2
CASSLGGRGGEQYF
TGTGCCAGCAGCTTAGGAGGTAGGGGGGGCGAGCAGTACTTC
>NA|once|TRBJ1-4|TRBV20-1
CSARVRGSTNEKLFF
TGCAGTGCTAGGGTCAGGGGTTCAACTAATGAAAAACTGTTTTTT
>NA|NA|TRBJ2-7|TRBV20-1
CSAPPGLITYEQYF
TGCAGTGCTCCTCCGGGACTGATAACCTACGAGCAGTACTTC
>NA|few|TRBJ1-4|TRBV12-3/TRBV12-4
CASSPDSNEKLFF
TGTGCCAGCAGCCCCGACTCTAATGAAAAACTGTTTTTT
>TRBD1|few|TRBJ2-4|TRBV24-1
CATSDRAKNIQYF
TGTGCCACGTCGGACAGGGCCAAAAACATTCAGTACTTC
>NA|NA|TRBJ1-2|TRBV7-9
CASSTSAGNGYTF
TGTGCCAGCAGCACTTCAGCGGGGAATGGCTACACCTTC
>NA|NA|TRBJ1-2|TRBV30
CAWSPPGTVFRGYTF
TGTGCCTGGAGTCCGCCTGGGACGGTATTTAGAGGCTACACCTTC
>TRBD1|few|TRBJ2-5|TRBV5-1
CASRFRQGQETQYF
TGCGCCAGCAGATTCAGACAGGGTCAAGAGACCCAGTACTTC
>NA|once|TRBJ2-5|TRBV29-1
CSVGDSGTQYF
TGCAGCGTAGGGGACTCGGGGACCCAGTACTTC
>NA|NA|TRBJ1-2|TRBV6-1
CASSEAAGANYGYTF
TGTGCCAGCAGTGAAGCGGCGGGAGCTAACTATGGCTACACCTTC
>TRBD2|NA|TRBJ2-1|TRBV5-5
CASSFTTSGEYNEQFF
TGTGCCAGCAGCTTCACAACTAGCGGGGAATACAATGAGCAGTTCTTC
>NA|once|TRBJ2-1|TRBV6-5
CASTQGREQFF
TGTGCCAGCACTCAGGGACGGGAGCAGTTCTTC
>NA|NA|TRBJ2-3|TRBV7-2
CASRGGVGTDTQYF
TGTGCCAGCAGAGGCGGGGTTGGGACAGATACGCAGTATTTT
>TRBD1|NA|TRBJ2-1|TRBV7-9
CASSKPWDRGRNEQFF
TGTGCCAGCAGCAAACCATGGGACAGGGGGCGGAATGAGCAGTTCTTC
>TRBD1|NA|TRBJ2-1|TRBV7-2
CASSGYRGLQFF
TGTGCCAGCAGCGGATACAGGGGGCTGCAGTTCTTC
>NA|many|TRBJ1-6|TRBV25-1
CASSDLPPGGEGSPLHF
TGTGCCAGCAGTGACCTTCCCCCGGGGGGCGAAGGTTCACCCCTCCACTTT